The rows below give T cell receptor beta chains drawn from one sample of a study of blood T cell repertoires in COVID-19. The method was immunoSEQ multiplex PCR; TCRdb's version includes in-frame clones alone and lacks a portion of them. This sample yields tens of thousands of clones, of which about 85% are seen a single time; around 5.8% belongs to the top ten. The sequenced sample consisted of peripheral blood. These receptors were taken from a man in his sixties with active or convalescent COVID-19. The CDR3 runs from the conserved cysteine through the conserved F or W. Fields, in order: CDR3 length, clone size, V gene, J gene, D gene, CDR3 protein, CDR3 DNA. A D gene is named only where the DNA matches it firmly. The size entry is marked missing in some rows and otherwise reads once, few, many or a size class.

>16|once|TRBV7-7|TRBJ2-1|.
CASSLGTFSSYNEQFF
TGTGCTAGCAGCTTAGGTACGTTCAGCTCCTACAATGAGCAGTTCTTC
>16|.|TRBV24-1|TRBJ2-3|TRBD2
CATSDPGLAGGDTQYF
TGTGCCACCAGTGACCCAGGACTAGCGGGGGGGGATACGCAGTATTTT
>14|.|TRBV4-2|TRBJ1-3|.
CASSQGQAGNTIYF
TGTGCCAGCAGCCAAGGGCAGGCTGGAAACACCATATATTTT
>16|.|TRBV7-9|TRBJ2-1|.
CASSLVGLEPYNEQFF
TGTGCCAGCAGCTTAGTGGGACTCGAACCCTACAATGAGCAGTTCTTC
>14|.|TRBV5-4|TRBJ1-1|.
CASSPGGAQTEAFF
TGTGCCAGCAGCCCCGGGGGGGCTCAGACTGAAGCTTTCTTT
>16|.|TRBV4-1|TRBJ2-7|.
CASSQDGHRVAYEQYF
TGCGCCAGCAGCCAGGACGGACATCGAGTAGCCTACGAGCAGTACTTC
>12|.|TRBV10-3|TRBJ2-3|TRBD1
CAIRTGLDTQYF
TGTGCCATCCGGACAGGTCTAGATACGCAGTATTTT
>16|.|TRBV2|TRBJ2-3|.
CASSEAGAPSTDTQYF
TGTGCCAGCAGTGAAGCGGGGGCCCCTAGCACAGATACGCAGTATTTT
>13|.|TRBV7-9|TRBJ2-1|.
CASSSDGTNEQFF
TGTGCCAGCAGCTCTGACGGGACTAATGAGCAGTTCTTC
>16|.|TRBV19|TRBJ1-2|.
CASTQRETDTNYGYTF
TGTGCCAGTACCCAGAGGGAAACGGATACTAACTATGGCTACACCTTC
>15|once|TRBV18|TRBJ1-1|.
CASSLRVEVNTEAFF
TGTGCCAGCTCCCTCCGGGTCGAGGTGAACACTGAAGCTTTCTTT
>14|.|TRBV4-2|TRBJ2-5|.
CASSQTDSQETQYF
TGTGCCAGCAGCCAAACGGACAGCCAAGAGACCCAGTACTTC
>15|.|TRBV27|TRBJ2-5|.
CASSLSGRVRETQYF
TGTGCCAGCAGTTTATCTGGCAGGGTCAGAGAGACCCAGTACTTC
>15|.|TRBV7-2|TRBJ2-3|TRBD2
CASSYSGSRTDTQYF
TGTGCCAGCAGCTATAGCGGGTCTCGCACAGATACGCAGTATTTT
>17|.|TRBV11-3|TRBJ2-1|TRBD2
CASSSVAGLAGANEQFF
TGTGCCAGCAGCTCAGTGGCCGGACTAGCGGGAGCCAATGAGCAGTTCTTC
>17|.|TRBV21-1|TRBJ1-2|.
CASSKVVGITARYGYTF
TGTGCCAGCAGCAAAGTGGTAGGCATTACTGCGAGGTATGGCTACACCTTC
>12|.|TRBV29-1|TRBJ1-3|.
CSAQGHGNTIYF
TGCAGCGCCCAGGGCCACGGAAACACCATATATTTT
>17|.|TRBV18|TRBJ1-5|.
CASSHQEGYIPNQPQHF
TGTGCCAGCTCACATCAGGAGGGGTACATCCCTAATCAGCCCCAGCATTTT
>12|.|TRBV20-1|TRBJ2-1|.
CSASPGQNEQFF
TGCAGTGCTAGTCCAGGACAGAATGAGCAGTTCTTC
>14|once|TRBV29-1|TRBJ2-1|.
CSVNSFGGHNEQFF
TGCAGCGTCAATTCTTTCGGAGGACACAATGAGCAGTTCTTC
>16|.|TRBV7-9|TRBJ1-1|TRBD1
CASSSYRDRVVPEAFF
TGTGCCAGCAGCTCCTACCGGGACAGGGTCGTCCCTGAAGCTTTCTTT
>17|few|TRBV6-1|TRBJ1-6|.
CASSEGQGRSYNSPLHF
TGTGCCAGCAGTGAGGGTCAGGGGCGCTCCTATAATTCACCCCTCCACTTT
>20|.|TRBV5-4|TRBJ2-3|TRBD2
CASSLAHRLAAASSTDTQYF
TGTGCCAGCAGCTTGGCCCACCGACTAGCGGCGGCCTCTAGCACAGATACGCAGTATTTT
>16|.|TRBV5-1|TRBJ1-1|TRBD1
CASSPPGQGMNTEAFF
TGCGCCAGCAGCCCACCGGGACAGGGGATGAACACTGAAGCTTTCTTT
>17|.|TRBV5-4|TRBJ2-1|TRBD1
CASSLPRGQGGYNEQFF
TGTGCCAGCAGCCTCCCCCGGGGACAGGGGGGCTACAATGAGCAGTTCTTC
>15|.|TRBV18|TRBJ1-4|.
CASSPAYDRSEKLFF
TGTGCCAGCTCACCTGCCTATGACAGGTCTGAAAAACTGTTTTTT
>17|.|TRBV6-2/TRBV6-3|TRBJ2-2|.
CASSYSPGTPWLRELFF
TGTGCCAGCAGTTACTCACCCGGGACTCCCTGGTTAAGGGAGCTGTTTTTT
>18|.|TRBV5-1|TRBJ2-7|TRBD2
CASSLGLAGAQFSYEQYF
TGCGCCAGCAGCTTGGGACTAGCGGGGGCCCAATTCTCCTACGAGCAGTACTTC
>13|.|TRBV6-2/TRBV6-3|TRBJ2-7|.
CASSYSARYEQYF
TGTGCCAGCAGTTACTCAGCCCGATACGAGCAGTACTTC